This TCR beta chain came from a study of cytomegalovirus exposure and HLA in healthy donors. Overall study context: HLA-typed donors were the source of approximately 80 million unique TCRs, which an early data release held.

The CDR3 loop spans 13 amino acids. Trimming took 2 bases from V and 1 from J, leaving 5 bases between them. Germline V gene lookup returns CDR1 SGHNT and CDR2 YENEEA. Concerning this clone itself: Its antigen remains unknown. The sample has other DNA sequences that encode this CDR3 too.

General study findings and limits: Compared with the approximately 670-donor mean, an Asian-associated ancestry cluster reportedly had fewer N-insertions, according to a later analysis. According to a later analysis, most TCR beta chains associated with CMV appeared HLA-restricted.

The PCR made use of 60 Vbeta and 13 Jbeta primers. Original processing methods: It was a later analysis that counted roughly 80 million unique TCR beta chains, of which around 11 million were shared. The protocol was immunoSEQ multiplex PCR, while the TCRdb copy is restricted to in-frame clones and leaves out a portion. D and trimming come from the DNA, and the V and J calls and clone size come from that table. The table includes 85,000 to 100,000 clones, 79% detected once. The specimen was PBMCs. The chain couples TRBV11-3 to TRBJ1-1; D is possibly TRBD1 (5 bases). This clonotype was obtained from a male donor in good health and CMV-seropositive. The CDR3 nucleotides read TGTGCCAGCAGCTTACAGGGGAACACTGAAGCTTTCTTT. Translated, it gives CASSLQGNTEAFF.